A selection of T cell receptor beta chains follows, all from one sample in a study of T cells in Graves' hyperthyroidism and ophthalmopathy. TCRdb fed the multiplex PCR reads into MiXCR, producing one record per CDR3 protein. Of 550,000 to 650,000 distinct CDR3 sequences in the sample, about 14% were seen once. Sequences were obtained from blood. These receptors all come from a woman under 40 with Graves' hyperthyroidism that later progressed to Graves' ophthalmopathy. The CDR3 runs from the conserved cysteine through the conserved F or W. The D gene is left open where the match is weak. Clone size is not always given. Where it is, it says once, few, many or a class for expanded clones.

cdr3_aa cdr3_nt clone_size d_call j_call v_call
CASNYATSGGDNEQFF TGTGCCAGCAATTACGCGACTAGCGGGGGAGACAATGAGCAGTTCTTC many TRBD2 TRBJ2-1 TRBV12-3/TRBV12-4
CASSYLGAKANYGYTF TGTGCCAGCAGTTATCTAGGGGCGAAAGCTAACTATGGCTACACCTTC many . TRBJ1-2 TRBV6-1
CASSAPNLNTEAFF TGTGCCAGCAGTGCTCCAAACTTGAACACTGAAGCTTTCTTT many . TRBJ1-1 TRBV6-1
CASSGGDSNSPLHF TGCGCCAGCAGCGGGGGGGACAGTAATTCACCCCTCCACTTT . TRBD1 TRBJ1-6 TRBV5-1
CASSRDPYEQYF TGTGCCAGCAGCCGGGACCCATACGAGCAGTACTTC many . TRBJ2-7 TRBV2
CSGTGITDTQYF TGCAGCGGCACAGGGATCACAGATACGCAGTATTTT many . TRBJ2-3 TRBV29-1
CASSWDSSSVGYTF TGTGCCAGCAGTTGGGACAGCTCGAGCGTTGGCTACACCTTC . TRBD1 TRBJ1-2 TRBV6-5
CASQDRGDEKLFF TGTGCCAGTCAGGACCGAGGCGATGAAAAACTGTTTTTT few . TRBJ1-4 TRBV19
CASSESFGIKGNTIYF TGTGCCAGCAGTGAATCGTTTGGGATAAAGGGGAACACCATATATTTT many . TRBJ1-3 TRBV6-1
CASSLKGANTEAFF TGCGCCAGCAGCTTGAAAGGAGCGAACACTGAAGCTTTCTTT many . TRBJ1-1 TRBV5-1
CASSLGGYTGELFF TGTGCCAGCAGTTTAGGGGGGTACACCGGGGAGCTGTTTTTT many . TRBJ2-2 TRBV12-3/TRBV12-4
CASSLTSDPKPQHF TGTGCCAGCAGTTTGACGTCCGACCCTAAGCCCCAGCATTTT . . TRBJ1-5 TRBV12-3/TRBV12-4
CASRAGGHTGELFF TGTGCCAGCAGGGCGGGAGGTCACACCGGGGAGCTGTTTTTT many TRBD2 TRBJ2-2 TRBV27
CASSIGQGYGYTF TGTGCCAGCAGCATCGGACAGGGGTATGGCTACACCTTC many TRBD1 TRBJ1-2 TRBV11-2
CASSLSSGNGANVLTF TGTGCCAGCAGCTTATCATCAGGGAATGGGGCCAACGTCCTGACTTTC many . TRBJ2-6 TRBV7-6
CASRVGLARQETQYF TGTGCCAGCAGGGTGGGACTAGCGAGACAAGAGACCCAGTACTTC many TRBD2 TRBJ2-5 TRBV2
CASSLYGRGYNEQFF TGTGCCAGCAGCTTATACGGGAGAGGCTACAATGAGCAGTTCTTC many . TRBJ2-1 TRBV11-3
CSVEGHEQYF TGCAGCGTTGAGGGCCACGAGCAGTACTTC many . TRBJ2-7 TRBV29-1
CSARLPSGGLGETQYF TGCAGTGCTAGACTTCCTTCCGGGGGGCTGGGGGAGACCCAGTACTTC . . TRBJ2-5 TRBV20-1
CSAHRTSGTKTYNEQFF TGCAGCGCCCACAGGACTAGCGGGACGAAGACCTACAATGAGCAGTTCTTC few TRBD2 TRBJ2-1 TRBV29-1
CASTLPGQGSYEQYF TGTGCCAGTACACTCCCGGGACAGGGGAGTTACGAGCAGTACTTC few TRBD1 TRBJ2-7 TRBV6-1
CASIIQGASQPQHF TGTGCCAGCATTATACAGGGGGCCAGTCAGCCCCAGCATTTT many TRBD1 TRBJ1-5 TRBV12-3/TRBV12-4
CSARDSGRELYNKQFF TGCAGTGCTAGAGATAGCGGGAGGGAACTCTACAATAAGCAGTTCTTC many TRBD2 TRBJ2-1 TRBV20-1
CASSPGGASVTEAFF TGCGCCAGCAGCCCAGGGGGGGCGTCTGTTACTGAAGCTTTCTTT many TRBD1 TRBJ1-1 TRBV5-1
CASSQGDTSGTEAFF TGTGCCAGCAGCCAGGGGGACACATCGGGCACTGAAGCTTTCTTT . . TRBJ1-1 TRBV4-2
CASSELAGRETQYF TGTGCCAGCAGTGAACTAGCGGGCAGAGAGACCCAGTACTTC few TRBD2 TRBJ2-5 TRBV6-1
CASSLAGFYGYTF TGTGCCAGCAGTTTGGCAGGCTTCTATGGCTACACCTTC many . TRBJ1-2 TRBV28
CASSLSLIGTEAFF TGTGCCAGCAGTTTATCCCTGATTGGTACTGAAGCTTTCTTT many . TRBJ1-1 TRBV27
CAWSESAYEAFF TGTGCCTGGAGTGAATCAGCATATGAAGCTTTCTTT . . TRBJ1-1 TRBV30
CASGLAGAQREKLFF TGTGCTAGTGGTTTGGCGGGGGCACAGCGTGAAAAACTGTTTTTT many . TRBJ1-4 TRBV12-5
CASSLRDRGRYEQYF TGTGCCAGCAGCTTAAGGGACAGGGGAAGATACGAGCAGTACTTC few TRBD1 TRBJ2-7 TRBV7-3
CASNPGTGLSEQYF TGTGCCAGCAACCCCGGGACAGGTCTCTCCGAGCAGTACTTC . TRBD1 TRBJ2-7 TRBV19
CASSVEPSANTGELFF TGTGCCAGCAGCGTAGAGCCCTCCGCGAACACCGGGGAGCTGTTTTTT . . TRBJ2-2 TRBV9
CATSGTPSTDTQYF TGTGCCACCTCCGGGACACCTAGCACAGATACGCAGTATTTT many . TRBJ2-3 TRBV24-1
CASSDLGPPELTEAFF TGTGCCAGTAGCGACCTGGGGCCACCAGAGCTCACTGAAGCTTTCTTT few . TRBJ1-1 TRBV19
CASSPSLDNYGYTF TGTGCCAGCTCACCGTCCCTGGATAACTATGGCTACACCTTC many . TRBJ1-2 TRBV18
CSARGGSGTMNTGELFF TGCAGTGCTAGAGGGGGTAGCGGGACCATGAACACCGGGGAGCTGTTTTTT many TRBD2 TRBJ2-2 TRBV20-1
CASSLGGTGYQYF TGTGCCAGCAGCTTAGGCGGGACAGGGTACCAGTACTTC many TRBD1 TRBJ2-5 TRBV7-2
CATSDPGLASTDTQYF TGTGCCACCAGTGACCCCGGACTAGCGAGCACAGATACGCAGTATTTT many TRBD2 TRBJ2-3 TRBV24-1
CASTIDRTLRIEQYF TGTGCCAGCACCATCGATAGGACTTTGAGGATCGAGCAGTACTTC many . TRBJ2-7 TRBV28
CASTPGQFVQETQYF TGTGCCAGCACACCGGGACAGTTCGTCCAAGAGACCCAGTACTTC many TRBD1 TRBJ2-5 TRBV12-3/TRBV12-4
CASSSAGGLNREAFF TGCGCCAGCAGCTCCGCAGGGGGCTTAAACCGTGAAGCTTTCTTT . TRBD1 TRBJ1-1 TRBV5-1
CASSQDRTSYTGELFF TGTGCCAGCAGCCAAGACCGGACTTCATACACCGGGGAGCTGTTTTTT many . TRBJ2-2 TRBV4-2
CASSSLPYEQYF TGTGCCAGCAGCTCTCTCCCCTACGAGCAGTACTTC . . TRBJ2-7 TRBV28
CASSLAGGTSDTQYF TGTGCCAGCAGTTTAGCGGGAGGGACTTCAGATACGCAGTATTTT many TRBD2 TRBJ2-3 TRBV12-3/TRBV12-4
CASTPGGNGNTIYF TGTGCCAGCACCCCGGGGGGGAACGGAAACACCATATATTTT . . TRBJ1-3 TRBV6-1
CASSLAGEYGQPQHF TGTGCCAGCAGCTTAGCAGGGGAATACGGACAGCCCCAGCATTTT few . TRBJ1-5 TRBV7-9
CASSTNRQGSNQPQHF TGTGCCAGCAGCACCAATCGACAGGGCAGCAATCAGCCCCAGCATTTT . TRBD1 TRBJ1-5 TRBV6-1
CASSQGVGRVEAFF TGTGCCAGCAGCCAGGGGGTCGGAAGGGTTGAAGCTTTCTTT few . TRBJ1-1 TRBV4-2
CASSSHRPRDGYTF TGTGCCAGCAGTTCTCACAGGCCCAGAGATGGCTACACCTTC many . TRBJ1-2 TRBV28
CAWEAGYGQPQHF TGTGCCTGGGAAGCAGGGTACGGTCAGCCCCAGCATTTT many . TRBJ1-5 TRBV30
CSARLGGNSNQLQHF TGCAGTGCTAGATTGGGGGGTAATAGCAATCAGCTCCAGCATTTT few . TRBJ1-5 TRBV20-1
CASSPPGRPSYEQYF TGTGCCAGCTCACCCCCGGGCAGACCGTCCTACGAGCAGTACTTC many . TRBJ2-7 TRBV18
CASSIQEATNEKLFF TGTGCCAGCAGCATACAGGAAGCAACTAATGAAAAACTGTTTTTT many . TRBJ1-4 TRBV7-9
CASRHTGRDEQFF TGTGCCAGCAGACATACAGGGCGGGATGAGCAGTTCTTC many . TRBJ2-1 TRBV12-3/TRBV12-4
CASSFRRNNYGYTF TGTGCCAGCAGTTTTCGCAGGAACAACTATGGCTACACCTTC many . TRBJ1-2 TRBV12-3/TRBV12-4
CASSPPQAGYGNTIYF TGTGCCAGCTCACCACCACAGGCGGGTTACGGAAACACCATATATTTT many . TRBJ1-3 TRBV18